This TCR beta chain originates from a study of response to subunit inactivated influenza vaccine. A single record per CDR3 protein comes from TCRdb applying MiXCR to the RT-PCR reads. Seen here are 600,000 to 850,000 distinct CDR3 sequences, 11% to 15% observed once, and the top ten hold about 7.6%. Germline values: CDR1 LGHNA, CDR2 YNFKEQ. Trimming stripped 2 bases from V and 1 base from J, with 16 bases between. The CDR3 totals 17 residues. This clonotype was detected many times. Its target is not known. Whole-study results and caveats: The authors suggested that few new T cells are recruited per seasonal influenza vaccination.

The sequence came from a man in his fifties who received an inactivated influenza vaccine. Sequenced material: PBMCs from blood, taken 14 to 15 days before vaccination. The V call is TRBV4-2, the J call TRBJ2-3, with a weak D call TRBD2 (7 bases). The CDR3 loop reads CASSQPGGGRGTDTQYF. In DNA, the CDR3 is TGTGCCAGCAGCCAACCGGGCGGGGGCCGGGGCACAGATACGCAGTATTTT.